Presented here are 25 T cell receptor beta chains from one specimen sequenced in a study of shared clonotypes between healthy human individuals. TCRdb's table, derived via immunoSEQ multiplex PCR, lists solely in-frame clones and lacks some. Counted here are around 1.6 million clones, around 98% occurring once; the ten biggest clones make up roughly 0.45%. The sequenced sample consisted of naive CD4+ T cells sorted from blood. Subset: CD45RA+ positively selected. The receptors come from a man younger than 45 in good health.

The chain joins TRBV21-1 to TRBJ2-7; TRBD2, the D gene given by the table, was not confirmed from the DNA. TRBV21-1 is designated a pseudogene. The CDR3 covers 16 residues. The CDR3 region is CASSKGELGVLHEQYF. The CDR3 DNA sequence: TGTGCCAGCAGCAAAGGGGAGTTGGGAGTCCTCCACGAGCAGTACTTC.

The rearrangement uses TRBV7-8 and TRBJ2-4, with D possibly matching TRBD2 (6 bases). The V gene lost 5 bases and the J gene lost 0 bases, with 26 bases spanning the gap. CDR3 size: 20 residues. CDR1 is SGHVS, CDR2 FQNEAQ, per germline. For the CDR3, the DNA is TGTGCCAGCAGCACGTACTGGGACTCCGCTGCGTTGCCAGCCAAAAACATTCAGTACTTC. It yields the protein CASSTYWDSAALPAKNIQYF.

V usage is TRBV28 and J usage is TRBJ2-1; 9 positions agree with TRBD2. CDR3 size: 14 residues. Per germline, CDR1 MDHEN and CDR2 SYDVKM. With V trimmed by 0 bases and J by 9 bases, 3 bases remained unmatched. The CDR3 region is CASSLWGSGSEQFF. As DNA, the CDR3 is TGTGCCAGCAGTTTATGGGGTAGCGGGAGTGAGCAGTTCTTC.

This rearrangement joins TRBV19 to TRBJ2-7; TRBD1 aligns across 7 bases. J was trimmed by 0 bases and V by 3 bases; bases with no gene match: 5. The CDR3 has 15 amino acids. CDR1 and CDR2 from the germline V gene are LNHDA and SQIVND (reference sequence). The CDR3 loop is CASSIIAGGSYEQYF. The CDR3 region has the DNA TGTGCCAGTAGTATTATTGCAGGGGGCTCCTACGAGCAGTACTTC.

V usage is TRBV29-1 and J usage is TRBJ2-2, with D perhaps matching TRBD2 (5 bases). V lost 4 bases to trimming and J lost 6 bases, with 18 bases between them. The CDR3 covers 15 residues. Germline CDR1 and CDR2: SQVTM and ANQGSEA. Here the CDR3 DNA reads TGCAGCGTTGTTCTGAGGGAGAGGTTACCCGGGGAGCTGTTTTTT. Its protein product is CSVVLRERLPGELFF.

In this sample, this clone turned up once. The chain uses TRBV2 and TRBJ2-1; 9 bases line up with TRBD2. V lost 7 bases to trimming and J lost 6 bases; unmatched junction nucleotides: 7. The CDR3 runs 14 residues. Germline V gene data show CDR1 as SNHLY and CDR2 as FYNNEI. The CDR3 bases are TGTGCCAGCACTTTAGCGGGAGTGGGCAATGAGCAGTTCTTC. This codes for CASTLAGVGNEQFF.

The chain uses TRBV11-2 and TRBJ1-2, with TRBD1 matching over 9 bases. This CDR3 has 17 amino acids. Germline V CDR1 and CDR2: SGHAT, FQNNGV. The V and J ends lost 2 bases and 4 bases, in that order; junction bases with no gene match: 11. CDR3 sequence reads: CASSLLVTGGNSYGYTF. CDR3 bases: TGTGCCAGCAGCTTATTGGTTACAGGGGGCAACTCCTATGGCTACACCTTC.

This chain links TRBV7-9 with TRBJ2-3; D may correspond to TRBD1 or TRBD2 (6 bases each). The CDR3 is 14 amino acids. The germline V and J ends were trimmed by 3 bases and 5 bases, with 12 bases remaining between them. Per germline, CDR1 SEHNR and CDR2 FQNEAQ (reference sequence). The CDR3 sequence: CASSLGRGGDTQYF. CDR3 bases: TGTGCCAGCAGCTTGGGCAGGGGAGGAGATACGCAGTATTTT.

The chain carries TRBV18 and TRBJ1-2, with D possibly matching TRBD1 (6 bases). Germline values: CDR1 KGHSH, CDR2 LQKENI. Trimming pared 3 bases from V and 1 base from J, leaving 12 bases between. The CDR3 is made up of 15 amino acids. The CDR3 loop is CASSPGTLNNYGYTF. CDR3 DNA: TGTGCCAGCTCACCCGGGACACTTAATAACTATGGCTACACCTTC.

The chain couples TRBV7-6 to TRBJ1-1; possible D gene TRBD1, 6 bases. Germline CDR1 SGHVS, CDR2 FNYEAQ. This CDR3 is built from 15 residues. V lost 5 bases, J lost 1 base, and 14 bases lay in between. DNA of the CDR3: TGTGCCAGCAGCAATCCGACAGGATCGAACACTGAAGCTTTCTTT. Residues: CASSNPTGSNTEAFF.

The chain combines TRBV4-2 with TRBJ2-1; 8 bases line up with TRBD2. J lost 6 bases, V lost 6 bases, and 10 bases had no gene match. CDR1 and CDR2 (germline): LGHNA, YNFKEQ. The CDR3 extends over 15 amino acids. The CDR3 loop is CASSQRGLEGNEQFF. DNA of the CDR3: TGTGCCAGCAGTCAAAGGGGACTAGAGGGCAATGAGCAGTTCTTC.

This chain uses TRBV7-8 with TRBJ1-4, with D perhaps matching TRBD1 (6 bases). The CDR3 extends over 18 amino acids. Trimming pared 5 bases from V and 0 bases from J, leaving 19 bases between. Germline V gene lookup returns CDR1 SGHVS and CDR2 FQNEAQ. The CDR3 region is CASSQQGGFGATNEKLFF. As DNA, the CDR3 is TGTGCCAGCAGCCAACAAGGGGGGTTTGGGGCAACTAATGAAAAACTGTTTTTT.

The J gene is TRBJ1-1, the V gene TRBV5-6; possibly TRBD1 for D (6 bases). The CDR3 is made up of 11 amino acids. Germline V gene sequence: CDR1 SGHDT, CDR2 YYEEEE. Trimming cost V 7 bases and J 6 bases, with 10 bases left between them. As DNA, the CDR3 is TGTGCCAGCGGCCGACAGGCTGAAGCTTTCTTT. Its protein product is CASGRQAEAFF.

This rearrangement joins TRBV5-4 to TRBJ1-4; no reliable D call. Germline values: CDR1 SGHNT, CDR2 YYREEE (reference sequence). V was clipped by 4 bases and J by 8 bases, with 15 bases between them. The CDR3 runs 14 residues. The CDR3, as DNA: TGTGCCAGCAGCACTGGTCCTAACACGGAAAAACTGTTTTTT. Encoded protein: CASSTGPNTEKLFF.

The chain recombines TRBV10-3 with TRBJ1-5, with a possible D match to TRBD1 (6 bases). The CDR3 is made up of 15 amino acids. Trimming shortened V by 2 bases and J by 5 bases, and 13 bases separated the two germline ends. Germline CDR1 and CDR2: ENHRY and SYGVKD. CDR3 nucleotide sequence: TGTGCCATCAGTGAGAGGCCGGCAGGGGATCAGCCCCAGCATTTT. This encodes CAISERPAGDQPQHF.

The gene calls are TRBV18 and TRBJ2-3; TRBD2 matches at 11 bases. V shed 5 bases and J 0 bases; nucleotides not matched to a gene: 4. The CDR3 is made up of 16 amino acids. CDR1 is KGHSH, CDR2 LQKENI, per germline. CDR3 residues: CASSGLAGASTDTQYF. CDR3 coding DNA: TGTGCCAGCTCAGGACTAGCGGGTGCTAGCACAGATACGCAGTATTTT.

The gene calls are TRBV4-1 and TRBJ2-5, with D possibly TRBD1 on 6 matching bases. The CDR3 consists of 15 residues. The germline CDR1 and CDR2 sequences are MGHRA and YSYEKL. The V gene lost 4 bases and the J gene lost 5 bases, with 17 bases spanning the gap. The CDR3 is CASSLLTGLWETQYF. The CDR3 DNA follows: TGCGCCAGCAGCCTCCTAACAGGGTTGTGGGAGACCCAGTACTTC.

The J gene is TRBJ1-2, the V gene TRBV29-1; D uncertain. The V gene's germline CDR1 is SQVTM and CDR2 ANQGSEA. The CDR3 runs to 12 residues. V lost 3 bases, J lost 2 bases, and 7 bases lay in between. In DNA, the CDR3 is TGCAGCGTTGATAGGTACAACTATGGCTACACCTTC. Its protein product is CSVDRYNYGYTF. Using reference TRBV29-1 and TRBJ1-2 for the parts outside the CDR3, the full variable domain is SAVISQKPSRDICQRGTSLTIQCQVDSQVTMMFWYRQQPGQSLTLIATANQGSEATYESGFVIDKFPISRPNLTFSTLTVSNMSPEDSSIYLCSVDRYNYGYTFGSGTRLTVV.

The V call is TRBV27, the J call TRBJ2-3; D perhaps matches TRBD2 (6 bases). This CDR3 spans 18 amino acids. Trimming stripped 4 bases from V and 2 bases from J, with 22 bases between. Germline V gene lookup returns CDR1 MNHEY and CDR2 SMNVEV (reference sequence). CDR3 amino acids: CASSSRRTGLQITDTQYF. The CDR3 DNA reads as TGTGCCAGCAGTTCCAGACGGACCGGACTACAGATCACAGATACGCAGTATTTT.

The genes are TRBV5-6 and TRBJ1-5; a weak D match, TRBD1 (5 bases). The CDR3 is made up of 16 amino acids. V was clipped by 0 bases and J by 1 base, with 11 bases between them. Germline V gene sequence: CDR1 SGHDT, CDR2 YYEEEE. CDR3 amino acids: CASSLDLGGSNQPQHF. The CDR3 region has the DNA TGTGCCAGCAGCTTGGATCTCGGGGGAAGCAATCAGCCCCAGCATTTT. Looking up the rest from reference TRBV5-6 and TRBJ1-5 gives the full variable domain: DAGVTQSPTHLIKTRGQQVTLRCSPKSGHDTVSWYQQALGQGPQFIFQYYEEEERQRGNFPDRFSGHQFPNYSSELNVNALLLGDSALYLCASSLDLGGSNQPQHFGDGTRLSIL.

V gene TRBV5-5 combines with J gene TRBJ1-3; possibly TRBD1 for D (6 bases). Trimming removed 3 bases at V and 0 bases at J, with 7 bases between. Germline loops: CDR1 SGHKS, CDR2 YYEKEE (reference sequence). The CDR3 is 14 residues long. CDR3 protein: CASSSDSSGNTIYF. The DNA of the CDR3 is TGTGCCAGCAGCTCGGACAGCTCTGGAAACACCATATATTTT.

This chain links TRBV13 with TRBJ1-4; D is ambiguous. The V end lost 1 base, the J end lost 13 bases, and 10 bases lay between the germline ends. Germline V gene lookup returns CDR1 PRHDT and CDR2 FYEKMQ (reference sequence). The CDR3 totals 12 residues. The CDR3 nucleotides read TGTGCCAGCAGCTTAGTGCTAGGAGGACTGTTTTTT. This codes for CASSLVLGGLFF.

The V and J genes are TRBV10-3 and TRBJ2-7; 12 bases map to TRBD2. Unmatched junction bases numbered 6, after V lost 6 bases and J lost 3 bases. This CDR3 has 15 amino acids. The germline gives CDR1 ENHRY, CDR2 SYGVKD. CDR3 protein: CAIRESSGRVYEQYF. The CDR3 DNA follows: TGTGCCATCAGAGAATCTAGCGGGAGGGTCTACGAGCAGTACTTC.

This clone was seen a few times. Other DNA sequences from this sample encode an identical CDR3 as well. V usage is TRBV18 and J usage is TRBJ1-1; D gene ambiguous. The CDR3 covers 13 residues. V lost 0 bases to trimming and J lost 5 bases, with 7 bases between them. Germline loops: CDR1 KGHSH, CDR2 LQKENI. The DNA of the CDR3 is TGTGCCAGCTCACCACCCGGAAGGACTGAAGCTTTCTTT. Translation gives CASSPPGRTEAFF.

This chain connects TRBV7-9 to TRBJ2-1; 9 bases line up with TRBD2. CDR1 and CDR2 from the germline V gene are SEHNR and FQNEAQ (reference sequence). The CDR3 totals 16 residues. V was pared by 5 bases and J by 6 bases, with 11 bases of the junction left unmatched. For the CDR3, the DNA is TGTGCCAGCAGCCACAGAGATAGCGGGAGCGGCAATGAGCAGTTCTTC. Protein sequence: CASSHRDSGSGNEQFF.